This T cell receptor (beta chain) was sequenced in a study of identical twins. Template switching added a universal primer site, and cDNA bore unique molecular identifiers. MiXCR was run by TCRdb on the 5' RACE reads, yielding one entry per CDR3 protein. The sample yields about 890,000 distinct CDR3 sequences, over 9% seen once. This clonotype has just a few counts. The antigen is unknown. Findings of the study overall: A lower insertion count was a feature of abundant cord blood beta clonotypes, with no such feature in memory repertoires.

Germline CDR1 and CDR2: MNHEY and SVGAGI. The CDR3 runs 17 residues. Between the trimmed V and J ends, which lost 2 bases and 0 bases, there was a span of 16 bases. The sample was also linked to a second study, of yellow fever vaccine responses in identical twins.

The chain has TRBV6-5 and TRBJ1-1; D uncertain. This clonotype was obtained from a woman under 30 in good health. Sequenced sample: PBMCs. The CDR3 DNA reads as TGTGCCAGCAGTTACCGAGGGTCGTGGAGGATGAACACTGAAGCTTTCTTT. Amino acid sequence: CASSYRGSWRMNTEAFF.